This T cell receptor beta chain was captured by sequencing in a study of CXCR3-negative and CXCR3-positive naive CD8 T cells. Across the whole study: Each library held about 1.5 +/- 0.3 million TRB reads, around 140 million in total.

With regard to this clonotype: Its matching antigen is unknown.

Each TRB cDNA library was prepared by 5' RACE (with UMI labels). TCRdb re-analyzed the 5' RACE reads; it lists each CDR3 protein once, without DNA. This sample's table reports some 99,000 distinct CDR3 sequences. Findings and caveats of the study: Researchers reported similar TRBV-TRBJ usage in naive CXCR3-negative and CXCR3-positive cells, though memory differed. TRB CDR3 hydrophobicity was greater in CXCR3-positive naive cells than in CXCR3-negative naive cells.

Germline assignment: CDR1 MDHEN and CDR2 SYDVKM. The CDR3 contains 16 residues. Naive CD8+ T lymphocytes were specified as CD45RO-CCR7+CD27+CD95-. This TCR derives from a human donor in good health. Some clones in this sample may be carry-over from other donors' samples. V usage is TRBV28 and J usage is TRBJ2-5; the D call of TRBD1 rests on TCRdb alone, since no DNA is present to check it. The sequenced material came from naive CXCR3+ CD8+ T cells from blood. Subset reported: CD45RO-CCR7+CD27+CD95- naive CD8+ T cells expressing CXCR3 (TNR3+). CDR3 residues: CASWSRQGESQETQYF.